The 24 T cell receptor beta chains below come from one sample, sequenced in a study of T-cell memory formation after mild COVID-19. TCRdb reprocessed the 5' RACE reads via MiXCR and lists one record per CDR3 protein. The sample carries under 350,000 distinct CDR3 sequences, 15% to 20% recorded once. Sequencing was performed on PBMCs or a T cell subset sorted from them (not recorded which). These receptors all come from a man between 18 and 29 years old who had mild COVID-19 (a few samples of this study predate the infection). Cell type and time point are not known.

V is TRBV14 and J is TRBJ2-1; maybe TRBD2 (7 bases). Trimming left V 0 bases short and J 0 bases short, with 24 bases between. Germline CDR1 reads SGHDN; CDR2 reads FVKESK. The CDR3 spans 21 residues. The CDR3 is CASSQELAGATLLRSYNEQFF. The CDR3 nucleotides read TGTGCCAGCAGCCAAGAGTTGGCGGGGGCCACCCTACTTCGCTCCTACAATGAGCAGTTCTTC.

This clonotype was seen a handful of times. The chain carries TRBV5-1 and TRBJ1-3, with D tentatively TRBD1 (5 bases). Per the germline V gene, CDR1 is SGHRS and CDR2 is YFSETQ. The V end was cut by 5 bases, the J end by 4 bases, with 13 bases between. The CDR3 is 14 amino acids. CDR3 in DNA: TGCGCCAGCAGTCTGGACACTGCGGGAAACACCATATATTTT. Translating it yields CASSLDTAGNTIYF.

This clonotype was observed a few times. The V call is TRBV6-7, the J call TRBJ2-1; TRBD1 matches at 11 bases. TRBV6-7 is placed among ORFs of uncertain function. The CDR3 is 14 residues long. J lost 6 bases, V lost 5 bases, and 3 bases had no gene match. Written as DNA, the CDR3 is TGTGCCAGCAGTCCCGGGACAGGGGGCAATGAGCAGTTCTTC. Its translation is CASSPGTGGNEQFF.

V is TRBV4-1 and J is TRBJ1-2; the D gene is possibly TRBD1 (6 bases). Looked up from germline, CDR1 is MGHRA and CDR2 is YSYEKL. V was clipped by 2 bases and J by 1 base, with 11 bases between them. The CDR3 contains 15 residues. The CDR3 spells CASSQPLRGNYGYTF. The CDR3 DNA follows: TGCGCCAGCAGCCAACCTCTCAGGGGTAACTATGGCTACACCTTC.

V and J are TRBV4-3 and TRBJ2-1, with D perhaps matching TRBD1 or TRBD2 (6 bases each). CDR3 length equals 17 residues. Trimming took 0 bases from V and 2 from J, leaving 14 bases between them. Germline V gene sequence: CDR1 LGHNA, CDR2 YSLEER. The CDR3 region is CASSQDGGGPTYNEQFF. CDR3 nucleotides: TGCGCCAGCAGCCAAGATGGAGGGGGGCCTACCTACAATGAGCAGTTCTTC.

CDR3 in amino acids: CSVDDEQFF. In DNA, the CDR3 is TGCAGCGTTGATGATGAGCAGTTCTTC. The chain has TRBV29-1 and TRBJ2-1; the D is unclear. The ends were cut back, 3 bases at V and 8 bases at J, with 2 bases in the middle. The CDR3 runs to 9 residues. The germline V gene has CDR1 SQVTM and CDR2 ANQGSEA.

This clonotype was seen at least ten times. J is TRBJ2-3 and V is TRBV7-8; 14 nucleotides line up with TRBD2. The V segment lost 0 bases and the J segment 4 bases; nucleotides outside the gene matches: 12. This CDR3 is 20 amino acids long. The germline V gene encodes CDR1 SGHVS and CDR2 FQNEAQ. The CDR3 DNA follows: TGTGCCAGCAGCTTAGCGCTAGGGACTAGCGGGGGCCCATTAGCAGATACGCAGTATTTT. The encoded protein is CASSLALGTSGGPLADTQYF.

This clonotype occurred a few times. The genes are TRBV12-3 or TRBV12-4 and TRBJ2-5; D might be TRBD2 (6 bases). V lost 5 bases to trimming and J lost 3 bases, with 16 bases between them. This CDR3 region has 15 residues. CDR3 sequence: CASSTTSSRKETQYF. The CDR3 DNA is TGTGCCAGCAGTACCACTAGCTCGAGGAAAGAGACCCAGTACTTC.

V and J are TRBV7-3 and TRBJ2-5, with 9 bases lining up with TRBD2. Germline CDR1 SGHTA, CDR2 FQGTGA. The CDR3 has 15 amino acids. Unmatched junction bases numbered 8, after V lost 6 bases and J lost 3 bases. The CDR3 spells CASSRSGGYEETQYF. The CDR3 DNA reads as TGTGCCAGCAGTAGAAGCGGGGGGTACGAAGAGACCCAGTACTTC.

This clonotype appeared a single time. The chain employs TRBV29-1 and TRBJ1-2; D unclear. The ends were cut back, 4 bases at V and 4 bases at J, with 10 bases in the middle. The CDR3 runs 12 residues. Germline V gives CDR1 SQVTM, CDR2 ANQGSEA. CDR3 coding DNA: TGCAGCGTTGTAGGACTTTTCTATGGCTACACCTTC. Translated, it gives CSVVGLFYGYTF. The whole variable domain, remainder taken from reference TRBV29-1 and TRBJ1-2, is SAVISQKPSRDICQRGTSLTIQCQVDSQVTMMFWYRQQPGQSLTLIATANQGSEATYESGFVIDKFPISRPNLTFSTLTVSNMSPEDSSIYLCSVVGLFYGYTFGSGTRLTVV.

In this sample, this clonotype turned up a few times. CDR3 sequence reads: CASSWGYDEQFF. CDR3 bases: TGTGCCAGCAGCTGGGGTTACGATGAGCAGTTCTTC. The chain links TRBV7-9 to TRBJ2-1; D gene unclear. This CDR3 comprises 12 residues. The germline V and J ends were trimmed by 4 bases and 8 bases, with 9 bases remaining between them. Germline assignment: CDR1 SEHNR and CDR2 FQNEAQ (reference sequence).

The gene calls are TRBV29-1 and TRBJ2-3; no clear D gene. Trimming left V 6 bases short and J 0 bases short, with 7 bases between. The germline V gene has CDR1 SQVTM and CDR2 ANQGSEA. The CDR3 contains 12 residues. In DNA, the CDR3 is TGCAGCGTCCCGGACAGCACAGATACGCAGTATTTT. Translation: CSVPDSTDTQYF.

V is TRBV9 and J is TRBJ2-5; D is possibly TRBD1 or TRBD2 (5 bases each). This CDR3 contains 16 residues. Germline values: CDR1 SGDLS, CDR2 YYNGEE. Deletions cut 3 bases from V and 4 bases from J, with 19 bases between. CDR3 residues: CASSGPSWGLGETQYF. The CDR3 DNA reads as TGTGCCAGCAGCGGCCCCTCGTGGGGGTTAGGAGAGACCCAGTACTTC. Complete variable domain (other parts from reference TRBV9 and TRBJ2-5): DSGVTQTPKHLITATGQRVTLRCSPRSGDLSVYWYQQSLDQGLQFLIQYYNGEERAKGNILERFSAQQFPDLHSELNLSSLELGDSALYFCASSGPSWGLGETQYFGPGTRLLVL.

This clonotype was picked up a small number of times. The chain employs TRBV10-3 and TRBJ2-1; D possibly corresponds to TRBD1 (5 bases). Germline CDR1 is ENHRY and CDR2 is SYGVKD. V lost 8 bases to trimming and J lost 4 bases, with 12 bases between them. The CDR3 sequence is 13 residues long. This CDR3 reads CAIGETGYNEQFF. The DNA of the CDR3 is TGTGCCATCGGCGAAACAGGTTACAATGAGCAGTTCTTC.

This clonotype was seen only a few times. The chain uses TRBV6-5 and TRBJ2-2; no clear D. The CDR3 totals 15 residues. The ends were cut back, 10 bases at V and 1 base at J, with 16 bases in the middle. Germline-derived CDR1 and CDR2 are MNHEY and SVGAGI. The DNA for the CDR3 is TGTGCCACCAGAAGGACCCTAGAGAACACCGGGGAGCTGTTTTTT. Residues: CATRRTLENTGELFF.

The chain joins TRBV7-3 to TRBJ2-1; 9 nucleotides align to TRBD2. Germline assignment: CDR1 SGHTA and CDR2 FQGTGA. CDR3 length: 17 amino acids. J was trimmed by 0 bases and V by 2 bases; bases with no gene match: 5. The chain's CDR3 is CASSLVAGASSYNEQFF. The CDR3 DNA reads as TGTGCCAGCAGCTTAGTAGCGGGGGCGAGCTCCTACAATGAGCAGTTCTTC.

There are a few counts of this clonotype. V is TRBV12-3 or TRBV12-4 and J is TRBJ2-1; D may be TRBD1 (5 bases). CDR3 length: 14 residues. V lost 7 bases to trimming and J lost 2 bases, with 12 bases between them. In DNA, the CDR3 is TGTGCCAGCACGCGGCAGACAGCCTACAATGAGCAGTTCTTC. Residues: CASTRQTAYNEQFF.

V usage is TRBV4-3 and J usage is TRBJ2-2; TRBD2 agrees at 13 bases. CDR3 length: 18 amino acids. The germline V gene encodes CDR1 LGHNA and CDR2 YSLEER. V shed 0 bases and J 2 bases; nucleotides not matched to a gene: 3. CDR3 coding DNA: TGCGCCAGCAGCCAAGATCGGACTAGCGGGGGCAACACCGGGGAGCTGTTTTTT. It specifies CASSQDRTSGGNTGELFF.

This chain joins TRBV9 and TRBJ1-2; D is unresolved. Trimming pared 0 bases from V and 7 bases from J, leaving 13 bases between. The germline CDR1 and CDR2 sequences are SGDLS and YYNGEE. This CDR3 contains 14 residues. The CDR3 protein is CASSVGTALSGYTF. CDR3 nucleotide sequence: TGTGCCAGCAGCGTAGGGACGGCTCTCTCTGGCTACACCTTC.

This clonotype was detected a few times. The rearrangement joins TRBV5-1 to TRBJ2-3, with D unclear. The CDR3 is made up of 14 amino acids. V was clipped by 2 bases and J by 2 bases, with 9 bases between them. Germline-derived CDR1 and CDR2 are SGHRS and YFSETQ. CDR3 protein: CASSFRQATDTQYF. CDR3 sequence (DNA): TGCGCCAGCAGCTTTAGGCAGGCCACAGATACGCAGTATTTT.

The J gene is TRBJ1-5, the V gene TRBV7-2; 7 bases are a match to TRBD1. With V trimmed by 4 bases and J by 5 bases, 5 bases remained unmatched. CDR1 is SGHTA, CDR2 FQGNSA, per germline. The CDR3 is made up of 14 amino acids. CDR3 sequence (DNA): TGTGCCAGCAGCTACAGGGGTGGTCATCAGCCCCAGCATTTT. This encodes CASSYRGGHQPQHF. The full variable domain, in which reference TRBV7-2 and TRBJ1-5 provide the parts outside the CDR3, is GAGVSQSPSNKVTEKGKDVELRCDPISGHTALYWYRQSLGQGLEFLIYFQGNSAPDKSGLPSDRFSAERTGGSVSTLTIQRTQQEDSAVYLCASSYRGGHQPQHFGDGTRLSIL.

The sample holds a few counts of this clonotype. J is TRBJ2-2 and V is TRBV4-1; no clear D gene. The CDR3 has 13 residues. Germline loops: CDR1 MGHRA, CDR2 YSYEKL. V gave up 4 bases and J gave up 4 bases, with 7 bases separating them. The CDR3 coding sequence is TGCGCCAGCAGCCCTTCAGCCACCGGGGAGCTGTTTTTT. It yields the protein CASSPSATGELFF.

The sample holds a few counts of this clonotype. This chain uses TRBV19 with TRBJ2-2; no clear D. V dropped 5 bases and J dropped 3 bases, with 7 bases sitting between them. In germline, CDR1 is LNHDA, CDR2 SQIVND (reference sequence). The CDR3 has 13 residues. CDR3 in amino acids: CASSWWDTGELFF. DNA for the CDR3: TGTGCCAGTAGTTGGTGGGACACCGGGGAGCTGTTTTTT.

There are a few counts of this clonotype. The V gene is TRBV4-2, the J gene TRBJ1-5; D call uncertain. The germline gives CDR1 LGHNA, CDR2 YNFKEQ. V was trimmed by 1 base and J by 6 bases, leaving 13 bases between them. This CDR3 is 15 amino acids long. CDR3: CASSQGPTSGQPQHF. Written as DNA, the CDR3 is TGTGCCAGCAGCCAAGGCCCTACGAGCGGTCAGCCCCAGCATTTT.